This TCR beta chain was observed in a study of molecular identifiers for immune sequencing clone quantification. The CDR3 consists of 15 residues. Germline CDR1 is LGHNA and CDR2 is YSLEER. The V end lost 0 bases, the J end lost 2 bases, and 8 bases lay between the germline ends. Naive CD8 T cells were sorted, and the gate applied was CD8+CD4-CCR7+CD45RA+. This clonotype was counted ten times or more. TCRdb processed the PCR reads anew with MiXCR; each CDR3 protein has one entry. This sample has approximately 670,000 distinct CDR3 sequences; less than 20% occur once, and the top ten carry roughly 0.85%.

The origin of this receptor is a human donor in good health. Some libraries in this study had Jurkat cell RNA spiked in. V and J are TRBV4-3 and TRBJ1-3, with D perhaps matching TRBD1 (5 bases). The sample taken for sequencing was naive CD8+ T cells from blood, with Jurkat cell RNA spiked in. Sample subset: FACS-sorted CD8+CD4-CCR7+CD45RA+ naive T cells. The CDR3 region is CASSQESGAGNTIYF. CDR3 DNA: TGCGCCAGCAGCCAAGAGTCGGGGGCTGGAAACACCATATATTTT.